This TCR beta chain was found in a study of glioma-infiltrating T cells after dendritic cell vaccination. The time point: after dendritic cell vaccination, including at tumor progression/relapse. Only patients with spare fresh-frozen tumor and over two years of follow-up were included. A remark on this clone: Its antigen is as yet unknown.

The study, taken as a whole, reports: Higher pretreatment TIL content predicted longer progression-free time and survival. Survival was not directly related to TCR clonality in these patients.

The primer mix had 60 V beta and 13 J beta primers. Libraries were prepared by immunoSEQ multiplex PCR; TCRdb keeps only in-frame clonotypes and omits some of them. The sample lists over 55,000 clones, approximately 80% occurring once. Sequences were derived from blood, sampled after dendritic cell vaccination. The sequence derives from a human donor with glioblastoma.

CDR3 amino acids: CASSMNRLAGRQYF. For the CDR3, the DNA is TGTGCCTCTTCCATGAACCGACTAGCGGGGCGGCAGTACTTC. The genes are TRBV30 and TRBJ2-7; 11 bases agree with TRBD2. J lost 9 bases, V lost 7 bases, and 14 bases had no gene match. The CDR3 totals 14 residues. Germline V CDR1 and CDR2: GTSNPN, SVGIG (reference sequence).